This paragraph reports one T cell receptor (beta chain). The source of the sample is a study of blood T cell repertoires in COVID-19. About the research overall: The United States, Italy and Spain supplied acute and convalescent COVID-19 samples.

TCRdb's table, derived via immunoSEQ multiplex PCR, lists solely in-frame clones and lacks some. The table records 30,000 or so clones, around 89% of them present only once. The CDR3 is made up of 16 amino acids. V shed 0 bases and J 7 bases; nucleotides not matched to a gene: 6. Germline V gene sequence: CDR1 SGHVS, CDR2 FQNEAQ. The chain recombines TRBV7-8 with TRBJ1-5, with 10 bases identical to TRBD1. The sequence derives from a human donor in a cohort sampled during active COVID-19. The source material was peripheral blood. The CDR3 region is CASSLALTGGGQPQHF. The CDR3 nucleotides read TGTGCCAGCAGCTTAGCGTTGACAGGGGGCGGGCAGCCCCAGCATTTT.